A selection of T cell receptor beta chains follows, all from one sample in a study of T cells in Graves' hyperthyroidism and ophthalmopathy. One entry per CDR3 protein, called by TCRdb with MiXCR from the multiplex PCR reads. The data show some 300,000 distinct CDR3 sequences, around 19% seen once. What was sequenced was blood. The receptor source for this set is a man between 45 and 60 years old with Graves' ophthalmopathy. Both conserved end residues are part of each CDR3. Fields, in order: J gene, D gene, clone size, V gene, CDR3 DNA, CDR3 protein. A D gene is named only where the DNA matches it firmly. Clone size is stated in some rows and not others, as once, few, many or a class when expanded.

TRBJ2-7 NA NA TRBV9 TGTGCCAGCAGCGTAGAGGGAGGCGAGCAGTACTTC CASSVEGGEQYF
TRBJ1-5 NA NA TRBV10-3 TGTGCCATTCGAGATAGGGGAGACCAGCCCCAGCATTTT CAIRDRGDQPQHF
TRBJ2-7 NA once TRBV28 TGTGCCAGCAGTTTTCTTGGAACCGCCTATGAGCAGTACTTC CASSFLGTAYEQYF
TRBJ2-7 NA many TRBV3-1 TGTGCCAGCAGTCGGGTTGGGGAGCAGTACTTC CASSRVGEQYF
TRBJ2-7 NA NA TRBV20-1 TGCAGTGCTACCAGACTGGTGTACGAGCAGTACTTC CSATRLVYEQYF
TRBJ2-1 NA few TRBV9 TGTGCCAGCAGCGGTAGCGAGGGCGTTACTGAGCAGTTCTTC CASSGSEGVTEQFF
TRBJ2-7 TRBD2 few TRBV6-1 TGTGCCAGCAGTCGTCGGACTAGCGGGAGCTCCTACGAGCAGTACTTC CASSRRTSGSSYEQYF
TRBJ2-1 TRBD2 many TRBV2 TGTGCCAGCAGTCCCCCCGGGACTAGCGACTACAATGAGCAGTTCTTC CASSPPGTSDYNEQFF
TRBJ1-5 NA NA TRBV19 TGTGCCAGTAGTATTAATGTCGGAGATCAGCCCCAGCATTTT CASSINVGDQPQHF
TRBJ2-7 NA NA TRBV10-3 TGTGCCATCAGTGAGGGGTATGAGGAAGAGCAGTACTTC CAISEGYEEEQYF
TRBJ2-5 NA many TRBV3-1 TGTGCCAGCAGCCGGGGGAGTAGCGGTGAGACCCAGTACTTC CASSRGSSGETQYF
TRBJ2-2 TRBD1 NA TRBV10-3 TGTGCCACCAGACCGGGACAGGATTACACCGGGGAGCTGTTTTTT CATRPGQDYTGELFF
TRBJ2-7 NA many TRBV20-1 TGCAGTGCGCTGGACACCAGCTCCTACGAGCAGTACTTC CSALDTSSYEQYF
TRBJ2-7 NA NA TRBV20-1 TGCAGTGCTAGAGACGGGACATCTGACCTCTACGAGCAGTACTTC CSARDGTSDLYEQYF
TRBJ1-3 NA NA TRBV28 TGTGCCAGCAGTTTAAATTACCCAGGGGCTGGAAACACCATATATTTT CASSLNYPGAGNTIYF
TRBJ2-1 TRBD2 many TRBV9 TGTGCCAGCAGCGTAATAGGACTAGCGGGTTACAATGAGCAGTTCTTC CASSVIGLAGYNEQFF
TRBJ2-7 NA few TRBV6-2/TRBV6-3 TGTGCCAGCAGTTACTCGACTCCCTACGAGCAGTACTTC CASSYSTPYEQYF
TRBJ2-7 TRBD2 NA TRBV7-3 TGTGCCAGCAGCTTAACCGGGACTAGCGGGGTAGACGAACGGTACTTC CASSLTGTSGVDERYF
TRBJ2-3 NA many TRBV11-2 TGTGCCAGCAGCCCCCGGACAGCTTTCACAGATACGCAGTATTTT CASSPRTAFTDTQYF
TRBJ2-4 NA NA TRBV30 TGTGCCTGGAGTGTACTAAAGTTGGGGGGGCCGGGCAAAAACATTCAGTACTTC CAWSVLKLGGPGKNIQYF
TRBJ2-1 NA NA TRBV2 TGTGCCAGCGCTACGGGAGTCCCCAATGAGCAGTTCTTC CASATGVPNEQFF
TRBJ2-3 NA few TRBV6-5 TGTGCCAGCAGTTACCGGACTCCTAGCACAGATACGCAGTATTTT CASSYRTPSTDTQYF
TRBJ2-3 NA NA TRBV15 TGTGCCACCAGCAGAGACAGATATAACACAGATACGCAGTATTTT CATSRDRYNTDTQYF
TRBJ1-2 NA many TRBV10-3 TGTGCCATCAGTCTCGGGGGGGAAGCGAACTATGGCTACACCTTC CAISLGGEANYGYTF
TRBJ1-1 TRBD1 few TRBV27 TGTGCCAGCAGTTCCCCGACAGGGACGGGACAGGAAGCTTTCTTT CASSSPTGTGQEAFF
TRBJ2-3 NA many TRBV5-1 TGCGCCAGCAGCGTTAGAGGGGCGGGAGATACGCAGTATTTT CASSVRGAGDTQYF
TRBJ2-3 NA NA TRBV20-1 TGCAGTGCTAGAGCGGCACAACTAAGCACAGATACGCAGTATTTT CSARAAQLSTDTQYF
TRBJ2-6 NA NA TRBV12-3/TRBV12-4 TGTGCCAGCAGCTTCCGGACTATAGGGGCCAACGTCCTGACTTTC CASSFRTIGANVLTF
TRBJ2-7 TRBD2 many TRBV20-1 TGCAGTGCATCCACCTGGACTAGCGGCTCCTACGAGCAGTACTTC CSASTWTSGSYEQYF
TRBJ2-5 NA many TRBV28 TGTGCCAGCAGTCACCTCCTGGAGATCCGGGAGACCCAGTACTTC CASSHLLEIRETQYF
TRBJ2-2 NA few TRBV6-2/TRBV6-3 TGTGCCAGCAGTTCCCGACGCACCGGGGAGCTGTTTTTT CASSSRRTGELFF
TRBJ2-1 NA many TRBV11-2 TGTGCCAGCAGCTTAGATCCAGGGAGTGAGCAGTTCTTC CASSLDPGSEQFF
TRBJ1-1 TRBD1 few TRBV5-6 TGTGCCAGCAACTTAGGGGACAGGGGAACTGAAGCTTTCTTT CASNLGDRGTEAFF
TRBJ2-1 NA NA TRBV6-1 TGTGCCAGCAGCTCCACCGGGGCCGCCAACTTCCGATTGTTCTTC CASSSTGAANFRLFF
TRBJ1-5 TRBD1 many TRBV6-2/TRBV6-3 TGTGCCAGCAGTTCCCCCTCCAGGGGGTGGAATCAGCCCCAGCATTTT CASSSPSRGWNQPQHF